A selection of T cell receptor beta chains follows, all from one sample in a study of CD8+CD57+ T cells in acquired aplastic anemia. TCRdb reanalysed the reads using MiXCR and keeps one entry per CDR3 protein. This sample has about 210,000 distinct CDR3 sequences; approximately 60% occur once, and the top ten carry 25% to 30%. The source material was sorted CD4+, CD8+, or CD8+CD57+ T cells (not recorded which) from PBMCs. The receptors stem from a human donor in good health. The CDR3 runs from the conserved cysteine through the conserved F or W. A D gene is named only where the DNA matches it firmly. Not every row has a clone size; where given, it reads once, few, many or a size class.

J gene | V gene | clone size | D gene | CDR3 protein | CDR3 DNA
TRBJ2-5 | TRBV9 | - | - | CASSVLQGGGETQYF | TGTGCCAGCAGCGTTCTACAGGGAGGGGGAGAGACCCAGTACTTC
TRBJ2-7 | TRBV19 | - | - | CASSETWAAYEQYF | TGTGCCAGTTCGGAGACTTGGGCAGCCTACGAGCAGTACTTC
TRBJ1-6 | TRBV6-2/TRBV6-3 | many | TRBD1 | CASSSYRDRSSYNSPLHF | TGTGCCAGCAGTTCTTACCGGGACAGGAGCTCCTATAATTCACCCCTCCACTTT
TRBJ1-4 | TRBV25-1 | - | - | CASSESWESEKLFF | TGTGCCAGCAGTGAATCGTGGGAGTCTGAAAAACTGTTTTTT
TRBJ2-1 | TRBV10-1 | - | TRBD2 | CASSPGLAFNEQFF | TGCGCCAGCAGCCCGGGACTAGCGTTCAATGAGCAGTTCTTC
TRBJ2-7 | TRBV7-3 | - | TRBD1 | CASSTTGTGGIEQYF | TGTGCCAGCAGCACCACCGGGACAGGCGGAATCGAGCAGTACTTC
TRBJ1-1 | TRBV12-3/TRBV12-4 | - | - | CASRWRTEAFF | TGTGCCAGCAGATGGAGGACTGAAGCTTTCTTT
TRBJ2-7 | TRBV2 | - | - | CASSDRGPYEQYF | TGTGCCAGCAGTGACAGGGGTCCCTACGAGCAGTACTTC
TRBJ2-5 | TRBV25-1 | - | - | CASSRSDSIQETQYF | TGTGCCAGCAGTCGATCTGACAGTATACAAGAGACCCAGTACTTC
TRBJ2-7 | TRBV20-1 | - | - | CSARDLRGWEQYF | TGCAGTGCTAGAGATCTCAGGGGTTGGGAGCAGTACTTC
TRBJ2-1 | TRBV24-1 | - | TRBD2 | CATEGGSGRASYNEQFF | TGTGCCACCGAGGGGGGTAGCGGGAGGGCGTCCTACAATGAGCAGTTCTTC
TRBJ2-3 | TRBV29-1 | many | - | CSVDPTSTDTQYF | TGCAGCGTTGACCCGACTAGCACAGATACGCAGTATTTT
TRBJ1-1 | TRBV27 | - | - | CASRGFMNTEAFF | TGTGCCAGCAGGGGATTTATGAACACTGAAGCTTTCTTT
TRBJ2-7 | TRBV11-3 | - | - | CASSFTASSYEQYF | TGTGCCAGCAGCTTTACAGCTAGCTCCTACGAGCAGTACTTC
TRBJ2-7 | TRBV7-3 | - | - | CASSFGGGSHRGQGNWYEQYF | TGTGCCAGCAGCTTCGGCGGGGGGTCTCACCGGGGACAGGGTAATTGGTACGAGCAGTACTTC
TRBJ2-1 | TRBV9 | - | TRBD2 | CASSVVSGRLFF | TGTGCCAGCAGCGTAGTGAGCGGGAGGCTGTTCTTC
TRBJ2-7 | TRBV4-1 | - | TRBD1 | CASSQEWGTGGNEQYF | TGCGCCAGCAGCCAAGAGTGGGGGACAGGGGGAAACGAGCAGTACTTC